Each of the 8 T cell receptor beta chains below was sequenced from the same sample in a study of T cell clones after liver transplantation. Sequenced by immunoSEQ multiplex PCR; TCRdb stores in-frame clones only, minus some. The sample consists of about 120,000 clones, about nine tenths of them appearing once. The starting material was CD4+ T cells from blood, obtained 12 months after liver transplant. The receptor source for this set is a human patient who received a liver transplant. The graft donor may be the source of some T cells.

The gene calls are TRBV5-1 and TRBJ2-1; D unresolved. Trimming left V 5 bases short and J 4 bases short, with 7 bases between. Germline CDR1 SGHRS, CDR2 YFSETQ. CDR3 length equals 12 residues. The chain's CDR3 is CASREQYNEQFF. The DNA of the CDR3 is TGCGCCAGCAGGGAACAGTACAATGAGCAGTTCTTC. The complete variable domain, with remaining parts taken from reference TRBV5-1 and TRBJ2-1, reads KAGVTQTPRYLIKTRGQQVTLSCSPISGHRSVSWYQQTPGQGLQFLFEYFSETQRNKGNFPGRFSGRQFSNSRSEMNVSTLELGDSALYLCASREQYNEQFFGPGTRLTVL.

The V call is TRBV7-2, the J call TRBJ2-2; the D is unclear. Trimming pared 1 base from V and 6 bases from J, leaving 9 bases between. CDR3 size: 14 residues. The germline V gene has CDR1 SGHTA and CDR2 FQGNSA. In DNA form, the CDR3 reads TGTGCCAGCAGCTTAGATACCCTTGCCGGGGAGCTGTTTTTT. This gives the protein CASSLDTLAGELFF.

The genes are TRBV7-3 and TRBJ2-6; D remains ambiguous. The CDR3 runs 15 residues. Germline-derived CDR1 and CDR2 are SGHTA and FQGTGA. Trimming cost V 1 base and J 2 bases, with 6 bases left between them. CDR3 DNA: TGTGCCAGCAGCTTAAAGACTGCTGGGGCCAACGTCCTGACTTTC. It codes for CASSLKTAGANVLTF.

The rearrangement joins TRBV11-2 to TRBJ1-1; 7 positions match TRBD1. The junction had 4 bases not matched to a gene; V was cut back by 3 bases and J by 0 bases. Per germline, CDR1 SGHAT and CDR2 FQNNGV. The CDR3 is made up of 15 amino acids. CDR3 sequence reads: CASSFPTGMNTEAFF. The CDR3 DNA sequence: TGTGCCAGCAGCTTCCCGACAGGGATGAACACTGAAGCTTTCTTT.

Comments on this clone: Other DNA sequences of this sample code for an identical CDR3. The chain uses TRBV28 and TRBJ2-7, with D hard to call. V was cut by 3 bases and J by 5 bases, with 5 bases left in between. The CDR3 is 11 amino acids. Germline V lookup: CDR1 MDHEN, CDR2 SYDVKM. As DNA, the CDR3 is TGTGCCAGCAGTTTGCTCCACGAGCAGTACTTC. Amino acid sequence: CASSLLHEQYF.

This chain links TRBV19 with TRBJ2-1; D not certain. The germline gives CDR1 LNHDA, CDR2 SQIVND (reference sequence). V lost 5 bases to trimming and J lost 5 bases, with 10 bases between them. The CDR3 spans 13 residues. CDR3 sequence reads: CASSAEPDNEQFF. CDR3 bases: TGTGCCAGTAGTGCGGAGCCGGACAATGAGCAGTTCTTC.

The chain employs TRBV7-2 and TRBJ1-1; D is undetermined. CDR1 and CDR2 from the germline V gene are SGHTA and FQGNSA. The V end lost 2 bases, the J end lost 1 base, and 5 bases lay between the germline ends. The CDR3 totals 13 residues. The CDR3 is CASSLIENTEAFF. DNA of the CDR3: TGTGCCAGCAGCTTAATCGAGAACACTGAAGCTTTCTTT.

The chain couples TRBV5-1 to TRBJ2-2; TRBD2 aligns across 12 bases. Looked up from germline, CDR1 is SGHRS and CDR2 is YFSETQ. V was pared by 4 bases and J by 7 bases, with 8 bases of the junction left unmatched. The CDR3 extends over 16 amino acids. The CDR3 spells CASSGLAGGDGGELFF. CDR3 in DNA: TGCGCCAGCAGCGGGCTAGCGGGAGGGGACGGCGGGGAGCTGTTTTTT.